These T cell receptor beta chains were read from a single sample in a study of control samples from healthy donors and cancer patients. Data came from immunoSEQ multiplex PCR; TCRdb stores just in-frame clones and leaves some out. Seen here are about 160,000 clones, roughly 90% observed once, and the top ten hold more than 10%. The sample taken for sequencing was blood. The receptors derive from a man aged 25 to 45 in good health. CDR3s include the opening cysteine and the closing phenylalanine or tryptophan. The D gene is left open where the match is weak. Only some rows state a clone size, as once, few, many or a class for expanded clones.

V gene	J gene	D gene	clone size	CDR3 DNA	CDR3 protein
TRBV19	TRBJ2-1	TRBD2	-	TGTGCCAGTCGGCTGGCTAGCGGGAGTTATGAGCAGTTCTTC	CASRLASGSYEQFF
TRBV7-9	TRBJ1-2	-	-	TGTGCCAGCAGCTTAGCGGAAAGGAGCGACTATGGCTACACCTTC	CASSLAERSDYGYTF
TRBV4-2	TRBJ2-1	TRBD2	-	TGTGCCAGCAGCCAAGATCATCCCACTAGCGGGATTTACAATGAGCAGTTCTTC	CASSQDHPTSGIYNEQFF
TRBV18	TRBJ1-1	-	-	TGTGCCAGCTCACCACTCACAGGTGAAGCTTTCTTT	CASSPLTGEAFF
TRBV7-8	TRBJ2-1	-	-	TGTGCCAGCAGCTCCCTTCGGGAGAACCCCTACAATGAGCAGTTCTTC	CASSSLRENPYNEQFF
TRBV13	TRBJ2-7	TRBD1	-	TGTGCCAGCAGCAATGAAAGACAGGGGTCCTCCTACGAGCAGTACTTC	CASSNERQGSSYEQYF
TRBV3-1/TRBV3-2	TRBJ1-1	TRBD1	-	TGTGCCAGCAGCTTAAGGGGGCCTACTAACACTGAAGCTTTCTTT	CASSLRGPTNTEAFF
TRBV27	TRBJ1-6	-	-	TGTGCCAGCAGTTTAGGACCCAGCGAAGCACCCCTCCACTTT	CASSLGPSEAPLHF
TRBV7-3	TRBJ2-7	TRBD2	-	TGTGCCAGCAGCCCCCAGTCCCCGGGACTAGGGCTCCACGAGCAGTACTTC	CASSPQSPGLGLHEQYF
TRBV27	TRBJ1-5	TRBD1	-	TGTGCCAGCAGTTTACCCCAACGGACAGGGGGCGACTGGAACAATCAGCCCCAGCATTTT	CASSLPQRTGGDWNNQPQHF
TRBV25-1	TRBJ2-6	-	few	TGTGCCAGCAGCAATCGAGGGGTCCCTGGGGCCAACGTCCTGACTTTC	CASSNRGVPGANVLTF